This T cell receptor beta chain was captured in a study of blood T cell repertoires in COVID-19. Study-wide background: Both acute and convalescent COVID-19 samples were obtained from the United States, Italy and Spain. T cells, B-cell-depleted T cells, or PBMCs provided the cDNA or gDNA that served as material.

Source study methods: Reference gene primers were amplified, and this amplification served to estimate nucleated cell counts. The method was immunoSEQ multiplex PCR; TCRdb's version includes in-frame clones alone and lacks a portion of them. Clone size and the V and J calls come from that table; the DNA yielded D and trimming. This table holds around 150,000 clones, approximately 80% found once. The sample was peripheral blood. The clonotype originates from a woman in her forties or fifties with acute or convalescent COVID-19.

The CDR3 region is CASTRDQETQYF. CDR3 DNA sequence: TGTGCCAGCACGAGGGACCAAGAGACCCAGTACTTC. The genes are TRBV9 and TRBJ2-5, with a weak D call TRBD2 (5 bases). There are 12 residues in the CDR3. Germline V gene sequence: CDR1 SGDLS, CDR2 YYNGEE. The V end was cut by 6 bases, the J end by 0 bases, with 6 bases between.